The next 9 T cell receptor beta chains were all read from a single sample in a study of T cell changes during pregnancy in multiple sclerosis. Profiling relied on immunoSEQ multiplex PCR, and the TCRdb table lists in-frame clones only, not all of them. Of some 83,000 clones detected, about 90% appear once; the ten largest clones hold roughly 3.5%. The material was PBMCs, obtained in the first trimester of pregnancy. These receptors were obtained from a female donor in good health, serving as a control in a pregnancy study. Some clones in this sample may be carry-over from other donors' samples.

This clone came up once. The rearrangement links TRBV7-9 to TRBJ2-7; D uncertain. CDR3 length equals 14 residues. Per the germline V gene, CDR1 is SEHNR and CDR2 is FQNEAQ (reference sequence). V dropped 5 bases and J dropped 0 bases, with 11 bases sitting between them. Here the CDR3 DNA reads TGTGCCAGCAGCCCAGACTTGGTCTCCTACGAGCAGTACTTC. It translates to CASSPDLVSYEQYF.

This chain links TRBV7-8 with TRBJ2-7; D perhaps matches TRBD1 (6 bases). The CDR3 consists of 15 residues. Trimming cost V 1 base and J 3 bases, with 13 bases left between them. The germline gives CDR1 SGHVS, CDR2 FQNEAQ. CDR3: CASSLGRTANYEQYF. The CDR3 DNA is TGTGCCAGCAGCTTAGGAAGGACAGCAAACTACGAGCAGTACTTC.

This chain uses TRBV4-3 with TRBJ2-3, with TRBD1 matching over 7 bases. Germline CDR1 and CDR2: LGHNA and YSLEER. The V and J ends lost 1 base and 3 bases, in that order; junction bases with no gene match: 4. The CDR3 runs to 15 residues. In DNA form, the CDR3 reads TGCGCCAGCAGCCAAGGACAGGGCCATACAGATACGCAGTATTTT. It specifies CASSQGQGHTDTQYF.

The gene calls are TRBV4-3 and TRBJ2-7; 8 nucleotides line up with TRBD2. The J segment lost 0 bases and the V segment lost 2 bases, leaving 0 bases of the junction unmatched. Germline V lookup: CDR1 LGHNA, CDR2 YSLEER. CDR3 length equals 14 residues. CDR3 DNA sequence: TGCGCCAGCAGCCAACTAGCGGGCTCCTACGAGCAGTACTTC. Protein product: CASSQLAGSYEQYF.

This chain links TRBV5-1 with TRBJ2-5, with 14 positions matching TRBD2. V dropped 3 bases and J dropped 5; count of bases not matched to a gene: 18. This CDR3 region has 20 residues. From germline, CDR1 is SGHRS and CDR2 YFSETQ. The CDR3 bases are TGCGCCAGCAGCTCGGGGACGACTAGCGGGGGGGCCGGTTTCGGGGAGACCCAGTACTTC. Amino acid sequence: CASSSGTTSGGAGFGETQYF.

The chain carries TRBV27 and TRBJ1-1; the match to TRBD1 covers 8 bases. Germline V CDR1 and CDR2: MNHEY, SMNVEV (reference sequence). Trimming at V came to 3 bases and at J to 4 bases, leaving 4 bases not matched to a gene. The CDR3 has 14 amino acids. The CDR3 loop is CASSFSQGGTEAFF. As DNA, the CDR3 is TGTGCCAGCAGTTTTTCACAGGGGGGCACTGAAGCTTTCTTT.

The CDR3 spells CASRPLSGGAEQFF. In DNA, the CDR3 is TGTGCCAGCAGACCCCTTAGCGGGGGGGCTGAGCAGTTCTTC. The chain is built from TRBV6-6 and TRBJ2-1, with 11 bases identical to TRBD2. The CDR3 is made up of 14 amino acids. Germline loops: CDR1 MNHNY, CDR2 SVGAGI (reference sequence). Germline trimming cut 6 bases from V and 9 bases from J; bases unmatched to any gene: 7.

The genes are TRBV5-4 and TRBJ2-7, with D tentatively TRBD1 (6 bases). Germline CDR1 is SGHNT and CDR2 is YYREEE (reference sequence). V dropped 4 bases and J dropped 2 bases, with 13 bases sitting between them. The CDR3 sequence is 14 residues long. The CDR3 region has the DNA TGTGCCAGCAGCGCCCGGACAGAACCCTACGAGCAGTACTTC. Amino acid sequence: CASSARTEPYEQYF.

CDR3 amino acids: CASRRSEGDIYNEQFF. The CDR3 DNA reads TGCGCCAGCAGAAGATCGGAGGGAGACATATACAATGAGCAGTTCTTC. The chain uses TRBV4-1 and TRBJ2-1, with D possibly being TRBD2 (6 bases). The V and J ends lost 6 bases and 4 bases respectively, with 19 bases between them. Per germline, CDR1 MGHRA and CDR2 YSYEKL. This CDR3 has 16 residues.